This T cell receptor (beta chain) was recorded in a study of T cells expressing NK-cell markers. Study details: Each TCR beta repertoire originated in sorted T cells that were CD3+CD56+NKG2C+, CD3+CD56+NKG2C- or CD3+CD56-NKG2C+.

TCRdb re-called the 5' RACE reads; one entry per CDR3 protein, DNA not given. The table gives about 550,000 distinct CDR3 sequences; the top ten clones make up approximately 3.6% of it. Germline CDR1 and CDR2: LGHNA and YNFKEQ. The CDR3 is made up of 15 amino acids. General study points: Several donors' CD3+CD56-NKG2C+ cells were dominated by the same clonotypes.

Worth noting for this clonotype: Its antigen is still unknown.

The source material was blood T cells: a sorted CD56 or NKG2C T cell subset, CD4+ or CD8+ T cells, or bulk PBMC T cells (not recorded which). This sequence was found in a man aged 18 to 29 in good health. This chain links TRBV4-2 with TRBJ2-7; TCRdb indicates TRBD1, and absent DNA this call remains unverified. The CDR3 sequence: CASSQEDREAYEQYF.